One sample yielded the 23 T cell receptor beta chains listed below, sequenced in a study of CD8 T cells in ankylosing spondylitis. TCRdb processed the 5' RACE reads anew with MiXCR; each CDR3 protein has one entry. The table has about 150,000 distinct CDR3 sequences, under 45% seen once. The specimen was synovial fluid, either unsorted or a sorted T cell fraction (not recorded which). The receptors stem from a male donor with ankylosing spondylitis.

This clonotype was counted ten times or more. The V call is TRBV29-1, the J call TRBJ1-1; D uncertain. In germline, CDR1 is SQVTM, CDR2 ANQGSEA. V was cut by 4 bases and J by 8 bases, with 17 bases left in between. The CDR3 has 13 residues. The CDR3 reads CSVGPPRSAEAFF. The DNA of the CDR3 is TGCAGCGTTGGTCCGCCAAGAAGCGCAGAAGCTTTCTTT.

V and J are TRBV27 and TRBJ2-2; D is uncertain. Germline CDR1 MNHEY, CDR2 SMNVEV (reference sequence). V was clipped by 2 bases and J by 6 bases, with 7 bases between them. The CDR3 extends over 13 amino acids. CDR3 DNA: TGTGCCAGCAGTTTAATGGCCCCCGGGGAGCTGTTTTTT. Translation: CASSLMAPGELFF.

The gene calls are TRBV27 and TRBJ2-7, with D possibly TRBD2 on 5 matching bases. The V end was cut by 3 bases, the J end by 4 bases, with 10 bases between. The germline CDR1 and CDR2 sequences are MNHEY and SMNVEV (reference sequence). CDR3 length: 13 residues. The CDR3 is CASSFGSLYEQYF. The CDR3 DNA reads TGTGCCAGCAGTTTTGGGAGTCTATACGAGCAGTACTTC.

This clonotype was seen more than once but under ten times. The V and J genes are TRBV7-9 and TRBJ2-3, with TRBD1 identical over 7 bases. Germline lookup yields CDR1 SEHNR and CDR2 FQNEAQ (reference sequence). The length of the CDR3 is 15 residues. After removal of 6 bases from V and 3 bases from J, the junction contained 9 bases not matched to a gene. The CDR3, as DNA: TGTGCCAGCAGTTCGATGACAGGGAGAACAGATACGCAGTATTTT. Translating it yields CASSSMTGRTDTQYF.

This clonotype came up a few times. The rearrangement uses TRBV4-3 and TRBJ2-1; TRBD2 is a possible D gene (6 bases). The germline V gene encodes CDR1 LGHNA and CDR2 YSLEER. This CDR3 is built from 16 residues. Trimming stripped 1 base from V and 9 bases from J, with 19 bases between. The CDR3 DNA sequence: TGCGCCAGCAGCCAAGGCGGTCGCGGGAACATGATTGAGCAGTTCTTC. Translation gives CASSQGGRGNMIEQFF.

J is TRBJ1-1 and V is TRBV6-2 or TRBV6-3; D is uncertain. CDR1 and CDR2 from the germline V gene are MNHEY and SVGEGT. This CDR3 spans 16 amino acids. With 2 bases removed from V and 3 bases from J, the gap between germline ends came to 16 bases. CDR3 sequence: CASSYTSFGFYTEAFF. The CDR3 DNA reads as TGTGCCAGCAGTTACACGAGTTTCGGGTTCTACACTGAAGCTTTCTTT.

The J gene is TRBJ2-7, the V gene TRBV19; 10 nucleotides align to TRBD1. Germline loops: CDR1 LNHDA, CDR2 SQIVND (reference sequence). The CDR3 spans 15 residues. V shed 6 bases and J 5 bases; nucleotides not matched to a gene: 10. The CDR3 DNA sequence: TGTGCCAGTAGCTTCGACAGGGGGCGAAGGAACGAGCAGTACTTC. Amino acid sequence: CASSFDRGRRNEQYF.

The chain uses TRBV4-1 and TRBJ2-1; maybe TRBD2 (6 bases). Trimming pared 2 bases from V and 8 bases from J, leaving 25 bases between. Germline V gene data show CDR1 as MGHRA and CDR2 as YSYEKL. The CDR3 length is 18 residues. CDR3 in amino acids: CASSQRMYRTTSRDEQFF. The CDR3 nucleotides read TGCGCCAGCAGCCAAAGAATGTATAGGACTACCTCTCGGGATGAGCAGTTCTTC.

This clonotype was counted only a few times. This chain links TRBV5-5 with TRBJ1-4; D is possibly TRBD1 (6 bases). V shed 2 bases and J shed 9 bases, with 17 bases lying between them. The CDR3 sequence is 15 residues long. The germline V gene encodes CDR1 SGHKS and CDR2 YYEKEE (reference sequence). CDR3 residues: CASSFGGASVKKLFF. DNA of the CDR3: TGTGCCAGCAGCTTCGGGGGCGCATCGGTTAAAAAACTGTTTTTT.

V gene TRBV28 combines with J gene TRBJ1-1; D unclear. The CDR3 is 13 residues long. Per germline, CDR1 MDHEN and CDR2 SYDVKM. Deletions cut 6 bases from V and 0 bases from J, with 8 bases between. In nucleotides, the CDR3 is TGTGCCAGCAGCAGAGTTCTGAACACTGAAGCTTTCTTT. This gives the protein CASSRVLNTEAFF.

In DNA, the CDR3 is TGTGCCAGCAGCCCGGGACCATCCTACAATGAGCAGTTCTTC. Translation: CASSPGPSYNEQFF. V usage is TRBV13 and J usage is TRBJ2-1; D may match TRBD1 or TRBD2 (5 bases each). Germline assignment: CDR1 PRHDT and CDR2 FYEKMQ (reference sequence). Trimming stripped 5 bases from V and 1 base from J, with 9 bases between. This CDR3 has 14 amino acids.

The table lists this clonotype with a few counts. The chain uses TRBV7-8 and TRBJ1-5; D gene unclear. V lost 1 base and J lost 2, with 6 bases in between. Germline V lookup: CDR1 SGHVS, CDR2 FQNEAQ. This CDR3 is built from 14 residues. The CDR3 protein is CASSLVIGNQPQHF. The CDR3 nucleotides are TGTGCCAGCAGCTTAGTAATAGGCAATCAGCCCCAGCATTTT. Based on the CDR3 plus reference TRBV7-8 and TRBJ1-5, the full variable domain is GAGVSQSPRYKVAKRGQDVALRCDPISGHVSLFWYQQALGQGPEFLTYFQNEAQLDKSGLPSDRFFAERPEGSVSTLKIQRTQQEDSAVYLCASSLVIGNQPQHFGDGTRLSIL.

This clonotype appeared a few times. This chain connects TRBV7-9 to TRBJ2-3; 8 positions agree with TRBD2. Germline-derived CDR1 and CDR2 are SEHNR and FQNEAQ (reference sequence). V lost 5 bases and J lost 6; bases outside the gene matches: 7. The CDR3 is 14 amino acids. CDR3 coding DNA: TGTGCCAGCAGCCGTACTAGCGGAGGGGATACGCAGTATTTT. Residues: CASSRTSGGDTQYF.

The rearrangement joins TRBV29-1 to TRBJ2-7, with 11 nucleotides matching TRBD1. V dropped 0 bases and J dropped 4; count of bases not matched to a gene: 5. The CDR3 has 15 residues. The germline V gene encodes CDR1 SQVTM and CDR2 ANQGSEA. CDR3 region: CSVEDVDRGLYEQYF. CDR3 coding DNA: TGCAGCGTTGAAGATGTGGACAGGGGGCTATACGAGCAGTACTTC.

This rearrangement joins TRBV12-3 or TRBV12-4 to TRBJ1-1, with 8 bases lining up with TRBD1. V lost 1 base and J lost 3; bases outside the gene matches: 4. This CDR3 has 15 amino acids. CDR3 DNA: TGTGCCAGCAGTTTAGTTCAGGGGGCGGACACTGAAGCTTTCTTT. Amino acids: CASSLVQGADTEAFF.

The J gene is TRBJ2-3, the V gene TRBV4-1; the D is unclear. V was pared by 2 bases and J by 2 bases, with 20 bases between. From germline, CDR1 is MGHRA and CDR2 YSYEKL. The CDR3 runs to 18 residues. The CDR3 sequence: CASSQPSLGIWHTDTQYF. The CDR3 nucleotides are TGCGCCAGCAGCCAACCCTCGCTGGGGATCTGGCACACAGATACGCAGTATTTT.

The CDR3 DNA follows: TGTGCCAGTAGTGCCTTTTGGTCCTACAATGAGCAGTTCTTC. Its protein is CASSAFWSYNEQFF. The V call is TRBV19, the J call TRBJ2-1; D is ambiguous. This CDR3 spans 14 amino acids. With 5 bases removed from V and 1 base from J, the gap between germline ends came to 9 bases. Germline CDR1 is LNHDA and CDR2 is SQIVND (reference sequence). Filled out from reference TRBV19 and TRBJ2-1, the complete variable domain reads DGGITQSPKYLFRKEGQNVTLSCEQNLNHDAMYWYRQDPGQGLRLIYYSQIVNDFQKGDIAEGYSVSREKKESFPLTVTSAQKNPTAFYLCASSAFWSYNEQFFGPGTRLTVL.

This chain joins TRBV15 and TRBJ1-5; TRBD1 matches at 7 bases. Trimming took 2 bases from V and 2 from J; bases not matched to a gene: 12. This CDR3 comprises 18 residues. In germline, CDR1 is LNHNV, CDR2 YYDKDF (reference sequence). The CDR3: CATSRPGYTGQGNQPQHF. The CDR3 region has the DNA TGTGCCACCAGCAGACCGGGTTATACCGGACAGGGCAATCAGCCCCAGCATTTT. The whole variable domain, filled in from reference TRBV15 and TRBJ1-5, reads DAMVIQNPRYQVTQFGKPVTLSCSQTLNHNVMYWYQQKSSQAPKLLFHYYDKDFNNEADTPDNFQSRRPNTSFCFLDIRSPGLGDTAMYLCATSRPGYTGQGNQPQHFGDGTRLSIL.

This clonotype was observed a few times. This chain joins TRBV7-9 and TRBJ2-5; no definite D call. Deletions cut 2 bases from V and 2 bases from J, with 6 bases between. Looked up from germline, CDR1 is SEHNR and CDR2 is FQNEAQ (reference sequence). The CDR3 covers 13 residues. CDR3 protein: CASSLNSQETQYF. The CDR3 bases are TGTGCCAGCAGCTTAAACAGTCAAGAGACCCAGTACTTC.

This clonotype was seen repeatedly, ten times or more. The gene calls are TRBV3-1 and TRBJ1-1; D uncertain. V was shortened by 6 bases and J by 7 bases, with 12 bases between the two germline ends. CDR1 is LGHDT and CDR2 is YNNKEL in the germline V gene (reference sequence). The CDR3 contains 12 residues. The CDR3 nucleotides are TGTGCCAGCAGTCCGACGGGGAGTGAAGCTTTCTTT. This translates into CASSPTGSEAFF.

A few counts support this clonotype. The CDR3 protein is CASSQLRTQPYEQYF. The CDR3 DNA is TGTGCCAGCAGCCAGCTTCGGACGCAACCCTACGAGCAGTACTTC. This sequence joins TRBV7-8 and TRBJ2-7; D is uncertain. The CDR3 totals 15 residues. CDR1 is SGHVS and CDR2 is FQNEAQ in the germline V gene. With 5 bases removed from V and 2 bases from J, the gap between germline ends came to 16 bases.

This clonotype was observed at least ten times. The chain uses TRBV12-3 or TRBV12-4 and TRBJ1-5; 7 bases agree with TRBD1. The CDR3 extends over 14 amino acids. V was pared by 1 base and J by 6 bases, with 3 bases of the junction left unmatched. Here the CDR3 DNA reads TGTGCCAGCAGTTTAGTAGGGGGCGGTCAGCCCCAGCATTTT. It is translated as CASSLVGGGQPQHF.

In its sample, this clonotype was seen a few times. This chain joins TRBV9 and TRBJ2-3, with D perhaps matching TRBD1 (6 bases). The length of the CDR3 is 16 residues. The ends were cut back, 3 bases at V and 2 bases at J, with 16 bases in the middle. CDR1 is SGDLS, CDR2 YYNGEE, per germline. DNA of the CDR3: TGTGCCAGCAGCGGAGACCCAGGACAGTACACAGATACGCAGTATTTT. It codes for CASSGDPGQYTDTQYF.